What follows is one TCR beta chain and its context. TCRdb's copy holds only in-frame clones and misses some; the assay was immunoSEQ multiplex PCR. This table holds 250,000 or so clones, just under 90% found once. The data stem from a study of blood T cell repertoires in COVID-19. The CDR3 covers 12 residues. CDR1 and CDR2 from the germline V gene are GTSNPN and SVGIG (reference sequence). Trimming removed 1 base at V and 3 bases at J, with 7 bases between. The TCR sequence derives from a woman in her 30s with acute COVID-19. The sample was PBMCs or T cells enriched from blood (not recorded which). The chain is built from TRBV30 and TRBJ2-7; D not certain. The CDR3 loop is CAWSDSHYEQYF. Written as DNA, the CDR3 is TGTGCCTGGAGTGATAGTCACTACGAGCAGTACTTC.